A single sample is the source of the 23 T cell receptor beta chains below, sequenced in a study of metastatic and nonmetastatic thyroid tumors. Treatment of any kind had been given to no patient before thyroid surgery. MiXCR re-clonotyped the PCR reads for TCRdb. The sample has 25,000 to 30,000 clones; roughly 4% are singletons. Sequencing was carried out using blood. The receptors come from a male donor with papillary thyroid cancer or a benign thyroid nodule (not recorded which). Some clones in this sample may be carry-over from other donors' samples.

This clone was observed many times. This chain uses TRBV29-1 with TRBJ2-7, with D perhaps matching TRBD2 (5 bases). CDR1 and CDR2 (germline): SQVTM, ANQGSEA. The CDR3 has 12 amino acids. The V end was cut by 4 bases, the J end by 1 base, with 8 bases between. The chain's CDR3 is CSVVEGSYEQYF. DNA of the CDR3: TGCAGCGTTGTAGAGGGATCCTACGAGCAGTACTTC.

This clone is medium-sized within its sample. The rearrangement joins TRBV6-1 to TRBJ2-7; D may be TRBD1 (6 bases). V was trimmed by 7 bases and J by 4 bases, leaving 14 bases between them. The CDR3 spans 13 residues. CDR1 is MNHNS and CDR2 is SASEGT in the germline V gene. CDR3 coding DNA: TGTGCCAGCACTCCCGGGACATCGTACGAGCAGTACTTC. Its protein is CASTPGTSYEQYF.

This clone was seen more than once but under ten times. The J gene is TRBJ2-2, the V gene TRBV5-1; D call uncertain. CDR3 size: 16 residues. V dropped 0 bases and J dropped 1 base, with 10 bases sitting between them. Germline-derived CDR1 and CDR2 are SGHRS and YFSETQ. CDR3 in DNA: TGCGCCAGCAGCTTGGCCACAAGCGTGAACACCGGGGAGCTGTTTTTT. Amino acids: CASSLATSVNTGELFF.

This clone was recorded a few times. CDR3 sequence reads: CSARTYRGLNTGELFF. CDR3 sequence (DNA): TGCAGTGCTAGGACTTACAGGGGGCTCAACACCGGGGAGCTGTTTTTT. V gene TRBV20-1 combines with J gene TRBJ2-2, with 9 bases fitting TRBD1. The CDR3 extends over 16 amino acids. J lost 2 bases, V lost 3 bases, and 7 bases had no gene match. Germline-derived CDR1 and CDR2 are DFQATT and SNEGSKA (reference sequence).

This clone was seen a few times. This chain links TRBV5-1 with TRBJ1-2; D gene ambiguous. Germline V gives CDR1 SGHRS, CDR2 YFSETQ. The CDR3 is 16 residues long. Deletions cut 1 base from V and 2 bases from J, with 15 bases between. The CDR3 DNA sequence: TGCGCCAGCAGCTTGTATCCCTCGGGGAGGAACTATGGCTACACCTTC. This sequence encodes CASSLYPSGRNYGYTF.

For the CDR3, the DNA is TGCAGTGCTAGGGCCCCCGTCGTGACACGTAATGAAAAACTGTTTTTT. It yields the protein CSARAPVVTRNEKLFF. This chain joins TRBV20-1 and TRBJ1-4, with D unclear. This CDR3 region has 16 residues. V lost 3 bases and J lost 4, with 18 bases in between. Germline V gene data show CDR1 as DFQATT and CDR2 as SNEGSKA (reference sequence).

The sample holds many counts of this clone. This chain uses TRBV15 with TRBJ1-4; D might be TRBD1 (5 bases). The V end lost 3 bases, the J end lost 4 bases, and 6 bases lay between the germline ends. From germline, CDR1 is LNHNV and CDR2 YYDKDF (reference sequence). The CDR3 has 13 amino acids. In nucleotides, the CDR3 is TGTGCCACCAGCAGGGGGGTTAATGAAAAACTGTTTTTT. It translates to CATSRGVNEKLFF.

This clone was found many times. The gene calls are TRBV5-4 and TRBJ2-7; 8 bases align to TRBD1. V dropped 2 bases and J dropped 1; count of bases not matched to a gene: 5. CDR1 is SGHNT and CDR2 is YYREEE in the germline V gene (reference sequence). The CDR3 is made up of 15 amino acids. The CDR3 spells CASSFAGGESYEQYF. In DNA, the CDR3 is TGTGCCAGCAGCTTTGCAGGGGGCGAATCCTACGAGCAGTACTTC.

This clone was observed many times. The V and J genes are TRBV3-1 and TRBJ1-1; unclear D gene. The CDR3 sequence is 12 residues long. Germline CDR1 and CDR2: LGHDT and YNNKEL (reference sequence). Trimming cost V 1 base and J 5 bases, with 5 bases left between them. The CDR3 loop reads CASSQAGTEAFF. The CDR3 DNA is TGTGCCAGCAGCCAAGCCGGGACTGAAGCTTTCTTT.

The sample holds many counts of this clone. The chain links TRBV28 to TRBJ1-1; 10 bases align to TRBD1. With V trimmed by 5 bases and J by 2 bases, 5 bases remained unmatched. The CDR3 spans 15 residues. Germline CDR1 reads MDHEN; CDR2 reads SYDVKM. CDR3 DNA: TGTGCCAGCAGTCGACAGGGGGCTCTTAACACTGAAGCTTTCTTT. It encodes CASSRQGALNTEAFF.

This clone ranks as medium-sized. This chain joins TRBV12-3 or TRBV12-4 and TRBJ2-7, with 9 bases matching TRBD1. V shed 5 bases and J 3 bases; nucleotides not matched to a gene: 11. The CDR3 extends over 16 amino acids. The CDR3 is CASSPPMGQGIYEQYF. The DNA for the CDR3 is TGTGCCAGCAGTCCTCCTATGGGACAGGGTATCTACGAGCAGTACTTC.

This clone was recorded many times. This chain joins TRBV5-1 and TRBJ2-7; D not certain. CDR1 SGHRS and CDR2 YFSETQ come from the germline V gene. The length of the CDR3 is 12 residues. V was cut by 7 bases and J by 0 bases, with 8 bases left in between. The CDR3 region is CASRANSYEQYF. The CDR3 nucleotides read TGCGCCAGCCGGGCCAACTCCTACGAGCAGTACTTC.

This clone was picked up a small number of times. The chain is built from TRBV28 and TRBJ1-1; TRBD1 might be the D (6 bases). V lost 10 bases, J lost 1 base, and 13 bases lay in between. Germline V gene lookup returns CDR1 MDHEN and CDR2 SYDVKM. CDR3 size: 13 residues. The CDR3 bases are TGTGCCACCTTAAACAGGGCGAACACTGAAGCTTTCTTT. Protein product: CATLNRANTEAFF.

This clone was seen at least ten times. V and J are TRBV19 and TRBJ1-3, with a tentative D call TRBD1 (6 bases). Germline CDR1 LNHDA, CDR2 SQIVND (reference sequence). V was pared by 5 bases and J by 2 bases, with 16 bases between. The CDR3 consists of 16 residues. In nucleotides, the CDR3 is TGTGCCAGTAGTGGACAGCACCGGGCAGCTGGAAACACCATATATTTT. It codes for CASSGQHRAAGNTIYF.

A note on this clone: One end of the junction is discordant with germline, which a read error may explain. The chain uses TRBV12-3 or TRBV12-4 and TRBJ2-7, with D uncertain. The CDR3 is 12 residues long. The CDR3 coding sequence is TGTGCCAGCAGTTTTGTGGCGGAGCCCGTCGTCTTC. As protein: CASSFVAEPVVF.

This clone is medium-sized by share. The chain has TRBV28 and TRBJ1-2, with D unresolved. Germline-derived CDR1 and CDR2 are MDHEN and SYDVKM. The CDR3 has 14 residues. V lost 3 bases, J lost 4 bases, and 12 bases lay in between. The CDR3 here is CASSFRGELYGYTF. The CDR3, as DNA: TGTGCCAGCAGTTTCCGCGGGGAACTCTATGGCTACACCTTC.

This clone was recorded at least ten times. The CDR3: CASSLRGEDTQYF. In DNA form, the CDR3 reads TGTGCCAGTAGTCTACGGGGAGAAGATACGCAGTATTTT. The rearrangement uses TRBV19 and TRBJ2-3; D may be TRBD2 (5 bases). The CDR3 runs 13 residues. The germline V gene has CDR1 LNHDA and CDR2 SQIVND (reference sequence). V lost 5 bases to trimming and J lost 5 bases, with 11 bases between them. The variable domain in full, completed from reference TRBV19 and TRBJ2-3, reads DGGITQSPKYLFRKEGQNVTLSCEQNLNHDAMYWYRQDPGQGLRLIYYSQIVNDFQKGDIAEGYSVSREKKESFPLTVTSAQKNPTAFYLCASSLRGEDTQYFGPGTRLTVL.

There are many counts of this clone. Distinct nucleotide sequences in the sample also encode this CDR3. The rearrangement uses TRBV28 and TRBJ1-2; D is possibly TRBD1 (5 bases). The CDR3 is made up of 18 amino acids. CDR1 is MDHEN, CDR2 SYDVKM, per germline. The V gene lost 6 bases and the J gene lost 4 bases, with 27 bases spanning the gap. CDR3 sequence: CASSLRVWGGGGGYGYTF. Here the CDR3 DNA reads TGTGCCAGCAGCCTCAGGGTTTGGGGGGGGGGGGGAGGCTATGGCTACACCTTC.

This clone was observed at least ten times. The chain links TRBV2 to TRBJ2-3; D perhaps matches TRBD2 (6 bases). V lost 4 bases and J 5 bases, leaving 16 bases between the germline ends. This CDR3 is built from 15 residues. Germline V lookup: CDR1 SNHLY, CDR2 FYNNEI. This CDR3 reads CASSVVRGFGDTQYF. CDR3 nucleotide sequence: TGTGCCAGCAGTGTAGTGCGGGGTTTTGGAGATACGCAGTATTTT. Supplemented by reference TRBV2 and TRBJ2-3, the full variable domain reads EPEVTQTPSHQVTQMGQEVILRCVPISNHLYFYWYRQILGQKVEFLVSFYNNEISEKSEIFDDQFSVERPDGSNFTLKIRSTKLEDSAMYFCASSVVRGFGDTQYFGPGTRLTVL.

The CDR3 protein is CASRLYRVSHNSPLHF. Written as DNA, the CDR3 is TGTGCCAGCAGACTCTACAGGGTTTCCCATAATTCACCCCTCCACTTT. The chain uses TRBV6-2 or TRBV6-3 and TRBJ1-6, with D possibly matching TRBD1 (6 bases). V lost 6 bases, J lost 5 bases, and 17 bases lay in between. Germline V gives CDR1 MNHEY, CDR2 SVGEGT. The CDR3 sequence is 16 residues long.

This clone was detected many times. This chain connects TRBV6-2 or TRBV6-3 to TRBJ2-5; weak D call: TRBD2 (5 bases). The CDR3 contains 13 residues. Germline-derived CDR1 and CDR2 are MNHEY and SVGEGT. V was clipped by 6 bases and J by 5 bases, with 13 bases between them. Here the CDR3 reads CASRGVFEETQYF. The CDR3 coding sequence is TGTGCCAGCAGGGGAGTTTTTGAGGAGACCCAGTACTTC.

The rearrangement links TRBV9 to TRBJ1-2; D is perhaps TRBD1 (5 bases). Germline-derived CDR1 and CDR2 are SGDLS and YYNGEE. CDR3 length: 13 residues. V lost 8 bases to trimming and J lost 5 bases, with 16 bases between them. The CDR3 is CARTTGTDYGYTF. Here the CDR3 DNA reads TGTGCCAGAACCACCGGGACGGATTATGGCTACACCTTC.

In its sample, this clone was seen many times. V and J are TRBV7-2 and TRBJ2-7; D may be TRBD1 (5 bases). The CDR3 has 14 residues. Trimming took 1 base from V and 3 from J, leaving 10 bases between them. In germline, CDR1 is SGHTA, CDR2 FQGNSA. The CDR3, as DNA: TGTGCCAGCAGCTTAGTGCTCAGGGACTACGAGCAGTACTTC. Translation: CASSLVLRDYEQYF.